The clone carrying this T cell receptor beta chain was detected many times. No antigen is known for it. This sample was taken from a study of CD8 T cells in ankylosing spondylitis. Via MiXCR, TCRdb re-called the 5' RACE reads, giving one row per CDR3 protein. The data hold roughly 100,000 distinct CDR3 sequences, with about 8.3% observed a single time. Study-wide results and caveats: Reactive arthritis synovial fluid and blood previously showed some of these motif variants.

Per the germline V gene, CDR1 is DFQATT and CDR2 is SNEGSKA (reference sequence). Between the trimmed V and J ends, which lost 0 bases and 1 base, there was a span of 14 bases. The CDR3 runs to 16 residues. The specimen sequenced was blood, either unsorted or a sorted T cell fraction (not recorded which). The sequence derives from a male donor with ankylosing spondylitis or in good health (not recorded which). The chain couples TRBV20-1 to TRBJ2-3; TRBD2 might be the D (6 bases). CDR3 in DNA: TGCAGTGCTAGAGATCTCATGGGACTCCGCACAGATACGCAGTATTTT. As protein: CSARDLMGLRTDTQYF.